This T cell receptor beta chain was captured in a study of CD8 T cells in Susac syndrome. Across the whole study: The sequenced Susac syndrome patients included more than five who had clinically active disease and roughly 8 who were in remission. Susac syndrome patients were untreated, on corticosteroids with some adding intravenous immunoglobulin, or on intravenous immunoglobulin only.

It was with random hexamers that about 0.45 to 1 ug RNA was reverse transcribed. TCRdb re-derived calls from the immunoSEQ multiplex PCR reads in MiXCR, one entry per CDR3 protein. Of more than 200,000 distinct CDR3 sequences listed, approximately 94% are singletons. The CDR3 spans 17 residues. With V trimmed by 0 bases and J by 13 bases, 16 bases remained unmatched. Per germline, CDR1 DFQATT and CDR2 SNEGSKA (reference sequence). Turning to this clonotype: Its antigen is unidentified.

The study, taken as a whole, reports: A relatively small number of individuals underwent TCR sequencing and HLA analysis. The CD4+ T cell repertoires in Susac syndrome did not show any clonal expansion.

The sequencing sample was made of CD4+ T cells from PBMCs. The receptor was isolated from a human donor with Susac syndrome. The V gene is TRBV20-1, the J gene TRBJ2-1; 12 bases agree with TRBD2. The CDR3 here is CSARDPLAGGLLGLQFF. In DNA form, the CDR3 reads TGCAGTGCTAGAGATCCGCTAGCGGGGGGGCTGTTAGGGCTCCAGTTCTTC.